At least ten counts were recorded for the clone carrying this TCR beta chain. Its antigen remains unidentified. These data come from a study of T-cell memory formation after mild COVID-19. Study details: In these data, TCR clusters were largely donor specific. Findings and limits, study-wide: Researchers report contracting CD4+ clones mostly in CM and EM, with CD8+ clones in EMRA.

Sample barcodes and UMIs were carried by the TCR alpha and TCR beta cDNA libraries that 5'RACE generated with constant-segment primers. In TCRdb, the 5' RACE reads were re-called with MiXCR into one record per CDR3 protein. Counted here are under 150,000 distinct CDR3 sequences, about 20% occurring once; the ten biggest clones make up about 42%. The origin of this receptor is a man in his late teens or twenties who had mild COVID-19 (a few samples of this study predate the infection). Cell type and time point are not known. The sample consisted of PBMCs or a T cell subset sorted from them (not recorded which).

Written as DNA, the CDR3 is TGCGCCAGCAGCCAAGGGACAGGGATGGTGAATGAGCAGTTCTTC. Protein sequence: CASSQGTGMVNEQFF. The chain couples TRBV4-3 to TRBJ2-1; 8 nucleotides match TRBD1. The CDR3 extends over 15 amino acids. The V and J ends lost 1 base and 7 bases, in that order; junction bases with no gene match: 6. Germline CDR1 is LGHNA and CDR2 is YSLEER.